This T cell receptor beta chain was documented in a study of CD8 T cells in ankylosing spondylitis. TCRdb ran MiXCR on the 5' RACE reads and lists one entry per CDR3 protein. The profile shows about 360,000 distinct CDR3 sequences, 14% to 15% of them singletons. The CDR3 is 14 residues long. Trimming cost V 0 bases and J 4 bases, with 9 bases left between them. Germline V gene lookup returns CDR1 LGHDT and CDR2 YNNKEL (reference sequence). The clonotype was recovered from a male donor with ankylosing spondylitis or in good health (not recorded which). Sample: blood, either unsorted or a sorted T cell fraction (not recorded which). The J gene is TRBJ1-2, the V gene TRBV3-1; D is unclear. DNA for the CDR3: TGTGCCAGCAGCCAAGATTTGGCAGTCTATGGCTACACCTTC. Protein sequence: CASSQDLAVYGYTF.